This is a list of T cell receptor beta chains from one sample in a study of blood T cell repertoires in COVID-19. Using immunoSEQ multiplex PCR, the repertoire was profiled, and TCRdb retains in-frame clones only, with some absent. The sample yields about 140,000 clones, roughly 85% seen once. Material: peripheral blood. The receptor source for this set is a human donor in a cohort sampled during active COVID-19. Each CDR3 is given with its conserved first and last residue. Each record gives: CDR3 protein, CDR3 DNA, V gene, D gene, J gene, clone size. The D gene is left open where the match is weak. Clone size appears in some rows only: once, few, many, or a class for an expanded clone.

CDR3 protein: CASSPGTVGVLYF
CDR3 DNA: TGTGCCAGCAGTCCCGGGACAGTCGGAGTATTGTACTTC
V gene: TRBV6-5
D gene: TRBD1
J gene: TRBJ2-7
clone size: NA

CDR3 protein: CASSKHRGIDEQFF
CDR3 DNA: TGTGCCAGCAGTAAACACAGGGGGATCGATGAGCAGTTCTTC
V gene: TRBV28
D gene: TRBD1
J gene: TRBJ2-1
clone size: NA

CDR3 protein: CASSLSAGELFF
CDR3 DNA: TGTGCCAGCAGCCTCAGCGCCGGGGAGCTGTTTTTT
V gene: TRBV7-9
D gene: NA
J gene: TRBJ2-2
clone size: NA

CDR3 protein: CASSSQGFGYTF
CDR3 DNA: TGTGCCAGCAGCTCACAGGGGTTTGGCTACACCTTC
V gene: TRBV12-3/TRBV12-4
D gene: TRBD1
J gene: TRBJ1-2
clone size: NA

CDR3 protein: CASSRGTVQETQYF
CDR3 DNA: TGTGCCAGCAGCCGAGGGACAGTCCAAGAGACCCAGTACTTC
V gene: TRBV11-3
D gene: TRBD1
J gene: TRBJ2-5
clone size: once

CDR3 protein: CAIKGVGSPLHF
CDR3 DNA: TGTGCCATCAAGGGGGTAGGTTCACCCCTCCACTTT
V gene: TRBV10-3
D gene: NA
J gene: TRBJ1-6
clone size: NA

CDR3 protein: CASSQQGAYEQYF
CDR3 DNA: TGTGCCAGCAGCCAACAGGGGGCCTACGAGCAGTACTTC
V gene: TRBV3-1/TRBV3-2
D gene: TRBD1
J gene: TRBJ2-7
clone size: NA

CDR3 protein: CATSRGLANEQFF
CDR3 DNA: TGTGCCACCAGCAGAGGCCTAGCGAATGAGCAGTTCTTC
V gene: TRBV15
D gene: NA
J gene: TRBJ2-1
clone size: NA

CDR3 protein: CASSVGVDRNEKLFF
CDR3 DNA: TGCGCCAGCAGCGTGGGCGTAGATCGGAATGAAAAACTGTTTTTT
V gene: TRBV5-1
D gene: NA
J gene: TRBJ1-4
clone size: NA

CDR3 protein: CSASLSNQPQHF
CDR3 DNA: TGCAGTGCTAGTCTTAGCAATCAGCCCCAGCATTTT
V gene: TRBV20-1
D gene: NA
J gene: TRBJ1-5
clone size: NA

CDR3 protein: CASGLDGPETQYF
CDR3 DNA: TGTGCTAGTGGTTTGGACGGTCCAGAGACCCAGTACTTC
V gene: TRBV12-5
D gene: NA
J gene: TRBJ2-5
clone size: NA

CDR3 protein: CASTAQGAYEQYF
CDR3 DNA: TGTGCCAGCACGGCACAGGGGGCCTACGAGCAGTACTTC
V gene: TRBV12-3/TRBV12-4
D gene: TRBD1
J gene: TRBJ2-7
clone size: NA

CDR3 protein: CASSVGGTSGVTETQYF
CDR3 DNA: TGTGCCAGCAGCGTAGGCGGAACTAGCGGGGTCACAGAGACCCAGTACTTC
V gene: TRBV9
D gene: TRBD2
J gene: TRBJ2-5
clone size: NA

CDR3 protein: CASSFGGVGQPQHF
CDR3 DNA: TGTGCCAGCAGTTTCGGCGGGGTGGGACAGCCCCAGCATTTT
V gene: TRBV28
D gene: NA
J gene: TRBJ1-5
clone size: NA

CDR3 protein: CASSDRGNEKLFF
CDR3 DNA: TGTGCCAGCAGCGACAGGGGAAATGAAAAACTGTTTTTT
V gene: TRBV12-3/TRBV12-4
D gene: TRBD1
J gene: TRBJ1-4
clone size: NA

CDR3 protein: CASSYSSGRQETQYF
CDR3 DNA: TGTGCCAGCAGTTACTCTAGCGGGAGGCAAGAGACCCAGTACTTC
V gene: TRBV6-5
D gene: TRBD2
J gene: TRBJ2-5
clone size: NA

CDR3 protein: CASSSVRVNEQFF
CDR3 DNA: TGTGCCAGCAGTTCAGTGAGGGTCAATGAGCAGTTCTTC
V gene: TRBV12-3/TRBV12-4
D gene: NA
J gene: TRBJ2-1
clone size: NA

CDR3 protein: CSVPGLALRDTQYF
CDR3 DNA: TGCAGCGTCCCGGGACTAGCGCTTAGAGATACGCAGTATTTT
V gene: TRBV29-1
D gene: TRBD2
J gene: TRBJ2-3
clone size: once

CDR3 protein: CASSEVGWAGGPFSYNEQFF
CDR3 DNA: TGTGCCAGCAGTGAGGTCGGTTGGGCAGGGGGCCCTTTTTCCTACAATGAGCAGTTCTTC
V gene: TRBV6-1
D gene: TRBD1
J gene: TRBJ2-1
clone size: NA

CDR3 protein: CASSVSSGPYEQYF
CDR3 DNA: TGTGCCAGCAGTGTGTCTAGCGGCCCCTACGAGCAGTACTTC
V gene: TRBV25-1
D gene: TRBD2
J gene: TRBJ2-7
clone size: NA